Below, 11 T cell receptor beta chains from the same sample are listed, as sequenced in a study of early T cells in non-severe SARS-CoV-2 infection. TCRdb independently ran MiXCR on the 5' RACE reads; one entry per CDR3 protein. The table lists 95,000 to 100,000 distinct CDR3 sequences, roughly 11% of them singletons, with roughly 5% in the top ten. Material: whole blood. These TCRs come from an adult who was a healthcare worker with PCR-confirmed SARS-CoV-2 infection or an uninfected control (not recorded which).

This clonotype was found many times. The CDR3 DNA is TGTGCCTGGAGAGGCGGGACAGCCCAAAATCAGCCCCAGCATTTT. Amino acid sequence: CAWRGGTAQNQPQHF. The gene calls are TRBV30 and TRBJ1-5; 7 bases align to TRBD1. Germline values: CDR1 GTSNPN, CDR2 SVGIG (reference sequence). The CDR3 covers 15 residues. J lost 4 bases, V lost 3 bases, and 9 bases had no gene match.

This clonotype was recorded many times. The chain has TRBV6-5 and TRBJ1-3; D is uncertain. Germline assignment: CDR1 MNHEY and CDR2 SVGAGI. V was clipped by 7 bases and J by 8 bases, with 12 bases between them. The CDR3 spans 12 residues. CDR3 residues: CASTAPSDTIYF. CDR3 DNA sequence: TGTGCCAGCACCGCTCCTAGTGACACCATATATTTT.

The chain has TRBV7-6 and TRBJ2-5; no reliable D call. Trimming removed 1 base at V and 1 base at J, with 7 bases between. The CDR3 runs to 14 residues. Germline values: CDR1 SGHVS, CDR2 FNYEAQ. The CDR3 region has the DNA TGTGCCAGCAGCTTAGTAGGCAGCCAAGAGACCCAGTACTTC. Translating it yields CASSLVGSQETQYF.

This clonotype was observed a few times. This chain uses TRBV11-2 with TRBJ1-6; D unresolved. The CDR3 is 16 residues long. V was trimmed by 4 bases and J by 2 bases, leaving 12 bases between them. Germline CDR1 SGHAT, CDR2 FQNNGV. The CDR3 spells CASSSRVGPYNSPLHF. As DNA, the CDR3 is TGTGCCAGCAGCTCCCGAGTCGGCCCCTATAATTCACCCCTCCACTTT.

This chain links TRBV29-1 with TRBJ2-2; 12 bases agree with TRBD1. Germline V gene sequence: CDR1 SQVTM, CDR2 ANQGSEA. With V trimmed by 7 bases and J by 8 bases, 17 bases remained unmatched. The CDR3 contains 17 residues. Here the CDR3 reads CSAHDPAGTGGLGELFF. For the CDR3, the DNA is TGCAGCGCCCACGACCCGGCCGGGACAGGGGGCTTAGGGGAGCTGTTTTTT.

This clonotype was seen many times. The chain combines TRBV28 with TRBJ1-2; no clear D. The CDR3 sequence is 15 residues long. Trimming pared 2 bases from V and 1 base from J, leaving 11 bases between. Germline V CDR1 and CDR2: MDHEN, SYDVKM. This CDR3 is CASSLIGGGNYGYTF. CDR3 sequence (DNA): TGTGCCAGCAGTTTAATTGGCGGCGGTAACTATGGCTACACCTTC.

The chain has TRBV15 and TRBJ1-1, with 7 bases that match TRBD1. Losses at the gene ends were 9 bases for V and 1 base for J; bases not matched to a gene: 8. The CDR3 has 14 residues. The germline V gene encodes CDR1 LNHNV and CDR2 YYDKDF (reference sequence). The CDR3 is CATTGQHSNTEAFF. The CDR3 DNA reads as TGTGCCACGACAGGGCAGCACTCGAACACTGAAGCTTTCTTT. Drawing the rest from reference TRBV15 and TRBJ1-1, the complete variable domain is DAMVIQNPRYQVTQFGKPVTLSCSQTLNHNVMYWYQQKSSQAPKLLFHYYDKDFNNEADTPDNFQSRRPNTSFCFLDIRSPGLGDTAMYLCATTGQHSNTEAFFGQGTRLTVV.

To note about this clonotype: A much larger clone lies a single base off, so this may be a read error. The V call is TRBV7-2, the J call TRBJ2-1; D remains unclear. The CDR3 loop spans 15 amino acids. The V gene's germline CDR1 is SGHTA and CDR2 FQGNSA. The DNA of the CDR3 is TGTGCCAGCACTTATTACAGTAGCTCCTACTATGAGCAGTTCTTC. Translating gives CASTYYSSSYYEQFF.

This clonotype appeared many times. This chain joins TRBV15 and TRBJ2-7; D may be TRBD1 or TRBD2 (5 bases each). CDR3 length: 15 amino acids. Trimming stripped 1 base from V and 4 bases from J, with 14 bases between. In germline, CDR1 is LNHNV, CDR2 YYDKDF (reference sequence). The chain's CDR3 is CATSRAVGQRYEQYF. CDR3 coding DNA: TGTGCCACCAGCAGAGCGGTGGGGCAGCGGTACGAGCAGTACTTC.

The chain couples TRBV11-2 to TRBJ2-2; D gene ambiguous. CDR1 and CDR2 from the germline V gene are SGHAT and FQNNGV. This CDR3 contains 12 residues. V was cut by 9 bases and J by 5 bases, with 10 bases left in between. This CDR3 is CASIRQTGELFF. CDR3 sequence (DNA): TGTGCCAGTATAAGGCAAACCGGGGAGCTGTTTTTT.

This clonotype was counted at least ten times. The chain's CDR3 is CAISESTASTDTQYF. CDR3 sequence (DNA): TGTGCCATCAGTGAGTCTACCGCTAGCACAGATACGCAGTATTTT. The gene calls are TRBV10-3 and TRBJ2-3; D remains ambiguous. Germline V CDR1 and CDR2: ENHRY, SYGVKD. V dropped 0 bases and J dropped 0 bases, with 7 bases sitting between them. This CDR3 spans 15 amino acids.